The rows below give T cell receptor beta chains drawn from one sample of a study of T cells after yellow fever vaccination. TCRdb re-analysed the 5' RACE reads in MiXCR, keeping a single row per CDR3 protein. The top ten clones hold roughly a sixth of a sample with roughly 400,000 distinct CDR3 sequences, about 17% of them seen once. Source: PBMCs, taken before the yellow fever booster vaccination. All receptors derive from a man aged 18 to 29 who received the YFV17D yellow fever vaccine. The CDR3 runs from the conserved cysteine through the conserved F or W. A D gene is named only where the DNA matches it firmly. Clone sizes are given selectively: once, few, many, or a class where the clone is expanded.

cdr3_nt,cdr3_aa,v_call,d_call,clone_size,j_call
TGCAGTGCCGCCCCAGGGGGCTTAGACTATGGCTACACCTTC,CSAAPGGLDYGYTF,TRBV20-1,TRBD1,few,TRBJ1-2
TGTGCCAGCAGCACCGGGACCGCCGACAACACAGATACGCAGTATTTT,CASSTGTADNTDTQYF,TRBV7-9,NA,NA,TRBJ2-3
TGTGCCAGCAGCCCCGGACAGGGGGCAAGGAATGGCTACACCTTC,CASSPGQGARNGYTF,TRBV4-2,TRBD1,NA,TRBJ1-2
TGTGCCAGCAGCTTGAGATCAGGGTATTTATCCTTAGAAGCTTTCTTT,CASSLRSGYLSLEAFF,TRBV5-4,NA,NA,TRBJ1-1
TGCAGCGTTGAAGATCGGGGAAACATTCAGTACTTC,CSVEDRGNIQYF,TRBV29-1,NA,NA,TRBJ2-4
TGTGCCAGCATCGGGGGCCTGGGGAACACCGGGGAGCTGTTTTTT,CASIGGLGNTGELFF,TRBV6-5,NA,NA,TRBJ2-2
TGTGCCAGCAGCAGCCTACAGGGGAGGGGAAAAGAGACCCAGTACTTC,CASSSLQGRGKETQYF,TRBV25-1,NA,few,TRBJ2-5
TGTGCCAGCAGCCGAACCCCTAGCGGGGGGGCCACAGATACGCAGTATTTT,CASSRTPSGGATDTQYF,TRBV3-1,TRBD2,NA,TRBJ2-3
TGTGCCAGCAGTTACGGCAGGGCTCGGGGCGAGCAGTACTTC,CASSYGRARGEQYF,TRBV6-2/TRBV6-3,NA,NA,TRBJ2-7
TGCGCCAGCAGCCAAGATTGGAGGACAGGGGGGAAAGAGACCCAGTACTTC,CASSQDWRTGGKETQYF,TRBV4-3,TRBD1,few,TRBJ2-5
TGCAGTGCTCGATTTCGGGACTCACTGTACCAAGAGACCCAGTACTTC,CSARFRDSLYQETQYF,TRBV20-1,NA,few,TRBJ2-5
TGCGCCAGCAGCCAAGAACAGGCGGACACTGAAGCTTTCTTT,CASSQEQADTEAFF,TRBV4-3,NA,NA,TRBJ1-1
TGCAGTGCGATGACTCTAGCGGGGGGGGACTACGAGCAGTACTTC,CSAMTLAGGDYEQYF,TRBV20-1,TRBD2,NA,TRBJ2-7
TGTGCCAGCAGCCCAACCTGGACAGGGAACACTGAAGCTTTCTTT,CASSPTWTGNTEAFF,TRBV3-1,TRBD1,few,TRBJ1-1
TGTGCCAGCAGCAGCCGGGGGGGCCTCTATGGCTACACCTTC,CASSSRGGLYGYTF,TRBV9,NA,NA,TRBJ1-2
TGTGCCACCAGCAGAGCTAGCGGGGGGCCAGATACGCAGTATTTT,CATSRASGGPDTQYF,TRBV15,TRBD2,many,TRBJ2-3
TGTGCCAGCAGTTACTTGTGGGAACTGTTACCGGGACAGGGAAATCAGCCCCAGCATTTT,CASSYLWELLPGQGNQPQHF,TRBV6-2/TRBV6-3,TRBD1,NA,TRBJ1-5
TGCGCCAGCAGCCTCCACCGGGACAGTAGCACAGATACGCAGTATTTT,CASSLHRDSSTDTQYF,TRBV4-3,TRBD1,NA,TRBJ2-3
TGTGCCAGCAGCTTACAGTTGGCCACTGAAGCTTTCTTT,CASSLQLATEAFF,TRBV7-3,NA,NA,TRBJ1-1
TGTGCCAGCAGTTACTCTAGCGGGGCGCTTCGGGGTGAGCAGTTCTTC,CASSYSSGALRGEQFF,TRBV6-5,TRBD2,NA,TRBJ2-1
TGCGCCAGCAGCAAAGACGGATATCAAGAGACCCAGTACTTC,CASSKDGYQETQYF,TRBV5-1,NA,few,TRBJ2-5
TGTGCCAGCAGTTTCCCCCTGAACACTGAAGCTTTCTTT,CASSFPLNTEAFF,TRBV12-3/TRBV12-4,NA,NA,TRBJ1-1
TGTGCCAGCAGCCTGGGGACGTCTCGACCCTATGGCTACACCTTC,CASSLGTSRPYGYTF,TRBV3-1,NA,NA,TRBJ1-2
TGTGCCAGCACCGAAATTTCGGCTGGAAACACCATATATTTT,CASTEISAGNTIYF,TRBV6-1,NA,many,TRBJ1-3
TGTGCCAGCAGCGTACTCCCACAGGGGGTAGGCACAGATACGCAGTATTTT,CASSVLPQGVGTDTQYF,TRBV9,TRBD1,once,TRBJ2-3
TGTGCCACCAGCAGAGATCCGGGGAGCTCCTACAATGAGCAGTTCTTC,CATSRDPGSSYNEQFF,TRBV15,NA,few,TRBJ2-1
TGTGCCACCAGTGATTGGGGTGGGACAGCTCTCACCGGGGAGCTGTTTTTT,CATSDWGGTALTGELFF,TRBV24-1,TRBD1,NA,TRBJ2-2
TGCAGTGCTACGGGGGGCGGACAGCCCCAGCATTTT,CSATGGGQPQHF,TRBV20-1,NA,NA,TRBJ1-5
TGTGCCAGCAGCCCCCACGGCACCTATGGCTACACCTTC,CASSPHGTYGYTF,TRBV6-6,NA,NA,TRBJ1-2
TGTGCCACAGTAGCGGGGGCCCAAGAGACCCAGTACTTC,CATVAGAQETQYF,TRBV10-3,TRBD2,few,TRBJ2-5
TGTGCCAGCACCAGGGGTCCTGAGCAGTTCTTC,CASTRGPEQFF,TRBV6-5,NA,few,TRBJ2-1
TGCAGCGTTGCGCGCGCAAAAGAGACCCAGTACTTC,CSVARAKETQYF,TRBV29-1,NA,few,TRBJ2-5
TGCAGTGCCTCGTATAGTAGTGCACAGGGAGGGGACGAGCAGTACTTC,CSASYSSAQGGDEQYF,TRBV20-1,NA,NA,TRBJ2-7
TGCAGTGCTAGAGATCAAAGGGACGGCTACACCTTC,CSARDQRDGYTF,TRBV20-1,NA,NA,TRBJ1-2
TGTGCCAGCAGACCTCCGGGACAGAGCACCTATAGCAATCAGCCCCAGCATTTT,CASRPPGQSTYSNQPQHF,TRBV27,TRBD1,NA,TRBJ1-5
TGTGCCAGTAGCCCCATGAAAAGCACAGATACGCAGTATTTT,CASSPMKSTDTQYF,TRBV19,NA,few,TRBJ2-3
TGTGCCAGCAGCCCTAAACCCCACGTCAGGGTAAGGAGCTCTGGAAACACCATATATTTT,CASSPKPHVRVRSSGNTIYF,TRBV7-9,NA,NA,TRBJ1-3
TGTGCCATCAGAGGACAGGTCGGAGGGGAGCTGTTTTTT,CAIRGQVGGELFF,TRBV10-3,TRBD1,NA,TRBJ2-2
TGTGCCAGCAGCCAAGGGCGAGGAGGGGCTGAGCAGTTCTTC,CASSQGRGGAEQFF,TRBV14,NA,NA,TRBJ2-1